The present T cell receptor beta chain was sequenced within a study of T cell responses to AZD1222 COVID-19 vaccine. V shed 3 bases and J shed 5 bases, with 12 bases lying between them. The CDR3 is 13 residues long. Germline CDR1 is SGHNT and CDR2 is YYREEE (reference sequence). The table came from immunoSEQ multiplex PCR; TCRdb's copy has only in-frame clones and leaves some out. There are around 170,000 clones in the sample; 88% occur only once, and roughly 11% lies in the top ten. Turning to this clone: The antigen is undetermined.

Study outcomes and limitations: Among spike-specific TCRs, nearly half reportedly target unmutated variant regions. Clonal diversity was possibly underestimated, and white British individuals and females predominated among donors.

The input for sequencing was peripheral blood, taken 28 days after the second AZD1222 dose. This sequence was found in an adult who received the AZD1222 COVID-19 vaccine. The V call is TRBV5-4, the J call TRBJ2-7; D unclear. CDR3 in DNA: TGTGCCAGCAGCTCGACCTCCTCGCACGAGCAGTACTTC. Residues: CASSSTSSHEQYF. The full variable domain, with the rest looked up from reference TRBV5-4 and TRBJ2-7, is ETGVTQSPTHLIKTRGQQVTLRCSSQSGHNTVSWYQQALGQGPQFIFQYYREEENGRGNFPPRFSGLQFPNYSSELNVNALELDDSALYLCASSSTSSHEQYFGPGTRLTVT.